The 29 T cell receptor beta chains below come from one sample, sequenced in a study of tumor-infiltrating T cells and Merkel cell polyomavirus. Study-level background: The study examined CD8+ T cells specific for the Merkel cell polyomavirus KLL epitope.

Every patient's tumor was robustly positive for Merkel cell polyomavirus Large T antigen on immunohistochemistry. Here immunoSEQ multiplex PCR was the method, and the copy in TCRdb shows in-frame clones only, minus some. Of around 25,000 clones in the sample, roughly 87% were seen once. The sequenced material came from lymph node tissue. Receptors were obtained from a man aged 45 to 65 with Merkel cell carcinoma.

V is TRBV7-3 and J is TRBJ1-1; 8 bases agree with TRBD1. Per germline, CDR1 SGHTA and CDR2 FQGTGA. This CDR3 is built from 13 residues. V gave up 6 bases and J gave up 4 bases; unmatched junction bases: 4. CDR3 protein: CASSRQGATEAFF. CDR3 sequence (DNA): TGTGCCAGCAGTCGGCAGGGGGCCACTGAAGCTTTCTTT.

The gene calls are TRBV14 and TRBJ1-2; D not resolved. This CDR3 has 13 amino acids. V was clipped by 0 bases and J by 8 bases, with 10 bases between them. Germline V lookup: CDR1 SGHDN, CDR2 FVKESK. The CDR3 bases are TGTGCCAGCAGCCAAGATCTACAGATGGGCTACACCTTC. It translates to CASSQDLQMGYTF. Complete variable domain (other parts from reference TRBV14 and TRBJ1-2): EAGVTQFPSHSVIEKGQTVTLRCDPISGHDNLYWYRRVMGKEIKFLLHFVKESKQDESGMPNNRFLAERTGGTYSTLKVQPAELEDSGVYFCASSQDLQMGYTFGSGTRLTVV.

J is TRBJ1-2 and V is TRBV30; 7 nucleotides agree with TRBD1. The CDR3 contains 13 residues. The germline CDR1 and CDR2 sequences are GTSNPN and SVGIG (reference sequence). The junction had 2 bases not matched to a gene; V was cut back by 2 bases and J by 2 bases. CDR3 nucleotide sequence: TGTGCCTGGAGTAACAGGGGAAACTATGGCTACACCTTC. Residues: CAWSNRGNYGYTF.

This CDR3 is CASMVNGGSGNTIYF. CDR3 nucleotides: TGTGCCAGCATGGTGAACGGAGGCTCTGGAAACACCATATATTTT. The chain links TRBV2 to TRBJ1-3; no reliable D call. The CDR3 spans 15 residues. Trimming took 7 bases from V and 0 from J, leaving 13 bases between them. Germline assignment: CDR1 SNHLY and CDR2 FYNNEI.

The chain couples TRBV11-1 to TRBJ1-4; D gene uncertain. The V gene lost 4 bases and the J gene lost 8 bases, with 11 bases spanning the gap. This CDR3 comprises 13 residues. Germline V gene lookup returns CDR1 SGHAT and CDR2 FQDESV (reference sequence). The CDR3 DNA sequence: TGTGCCAGCAGCTCCGAGGCCCGGGAAAAACTGTTTTTT. Encoded protein: CASSSEAREKLFF.

J is TRBJ2-7 and V is TRBV20-1, with 8 nucleotides matching TRBD1. This CDR3 contains 11 residues. J was trimmed by 9 bases and V by 5 bases; bases with no gene match: 6. Germline loops: CDR1 DFQATT, CDR2 SNEGSKA (reference sequence). CDR3 loop: CSAADRAAQYF. Here the CDR3 DNA reads TGCAGTGCTGCGGACAGGGCGGCGCAGTACTTC.

The CDR3 DNA is TGTGCCAGCGAGGGGGGGAAAGGGGAGCTGTTTTTT. Translating it yields CASEGGKGELFF. This chain joins TRBV6-6 and TRBJ2-2; D possibly corresponds to TRBD2 (7 bases). The CDR3 consists of 12 residues. The V gene's germline CDR1 is MNHNY and CDR2 SVGAGI (reference sequence). Trimming cost V 8 bases and J 8 bases, with 12 bases left between them.

Points on this clone: Other DNA sequences in the same sample also yield this CDR3. The chain uses TRBV5-1 and TRBJ2-3; D is possibly TRBD1 (5 bases). The CDR3 totals 15 residues. Trimming left V 0 bases short and J 0 bases short, with 8 bases between. The germline V gene encodes CDR1 SGHRS and CDR2 YFSETQ. In nucleotides, the CDR3 is TGCGCCAGCAGCTTGGATGGGGCAAGCACAGATACGCAGTATTTT. Translating gives CASSLDGASTDTQYF.

This clone was observed a few times. The chain carries TRBV6-1 and TRBJ2-7, with 9 nucleotides matching TRBD1. This CDR3 region has 15 residues. Trimming took 6 bases from V and 5 from J; bases not matched to a gene: 11. CDR1 and CDR2 (germline): MNHNS, SASEGT. The CDR3 is CASRPPMGQGNEQYF. DNA of the CDR3: TGTGCCAGCAGACCTCCTATGGGACAGGGCAACGAGCAGTACTTC.

The chain couples TRBV6-5 to TRBJ1-4; no clear D gene. The V gene's germline CDR1 is MNHEY and CDR2 SVGAGI. Trimming stripped 2 bases from V and 7 bases from J, with 8 bases between. The CDR3 is made up of 13 amino acids. CDR3: CASSYAGGEKLFF. CDR3 nucleotides: TGTGCCAGCAGTTACGCGGGTGGTGAAAAACTGTTTTTT.

The chain carries TRBV11-2 and TRBJ1-1, with D perhaps TRBD1 (6 bases). Trimming left V 4 bases short and J 8 bases short, with 20 bases between. Germline loops: CDR1 SGHAT, CDR2 FQNNGV. The length of the CDR3 is 15 residues. CDR3 amino acids: CASSSLLGGLEEAFF. As DNA, the CDR3 is TGTGCCAGCAGCTCCCTACTGGGGGGGCTGGAGGAAGCTTTCTTT.

The chain has TRBV7-8 and TRBJ2-7; D remains ambiguous. Trimming removed 1 base at V and 0 bases at J, with 7 bases between. Per germline, CDR1 SGHVS and CDR2 FQNEAQ. This CDR3 has 14 amino acids. This CDR3 is CASSLDVYSYEQYF. CDR3 nucleotides: TGTGCCAGCAGCTTAGACGTCTACTCCTACGAGCAGTACTTC.

The chain recombines TRBV30 with TRBJ2-5; D remains ambiguous. This CDR3 is 11 amino acids long. CDR1 and CDR2 (germline): GTSNPN, SVGIG (reference sequence). V was cut by 0 bases and J by 3 bases, with 2 bases left in between. This chain's CDR3 is CAWSVKETQYF. The CDR3, as DNA: TGTGCCTGGAGTGTTAAAGAGACCCAGTACTTC. Variable domain in full (rest from reference TRBV30 and TRBJ2-5): SQTIHQWPATLVQPVGSPLSLECTVEGTSNPNLYWYRQAAGRGLQLLFYSVGIGQISSEVPQNLSASRPQDRQFILSSKKLLLSDSGFYLCAWSVKETQYFGPGTRLLVL.

This clone has only one observation. V usage is TRBV5-1 and J usage is TRBJ2-7; the match to TRBD2 covers 9 bases. Germline values: CDR1 SGHRS, CDR2 YFSETQ. Trimming removed 4 bases from V and 7 bases from J; junction bases left unmatched: 15. This CDR3 region has 16 residues. This chain's CDR3 is CASSNREAGGHREQYF. CDR3 DNA sequence: TGCGCCAGCAGCAACCGAGAGGCGGGGGGGCATCGAGAGCAGTACTTC.

This clone was detected only once. The chain links TRBV29-1 to TRBJ2-7; TRBD2 aligns across 8 bases. The CDR3 is made up of 13 amino acids. Germline-derived CDR1 and CDR2 are SQVTM and ANQGSEA. Trimming cost V 6 bases and J 4 bases; bases outside gene matches: 8. The CDR3 is CSVSGGPLYEQYF. In DNA form, the CDR3 reads TGCAGCGTGTCGGGAGGGCCGCTTTACGAGCAGTACTTC.

The chain carries TRBV25-1 and TRBJ1-6; D remains unclear. Trimming left V 0 bases short and J 5 bases short, with 5 bases between. Germline CDR1 MGHDK, CDR2 SYGVNS. CDR3 length: 14 amino acids. CDR3 nucleotide sequence: TGTGCCAGCAGTGAATATAATCATAATTCACCCCTCCACTTT. This gives the protein CASSEYNHNSPLHF.

The chain uses TRBV6-1 and TRBJ2-3, with D uncertain. Trimming stripped 4 bases from V and 6 bases from J, with 17 bases between. Germline CDR1 and CDR2: MNHNS and SASEGT. CDR3 size: 15 residues. This CDR3 is CASSVGVPSSDTQYF. Written as DNA, the CDR3 is TGTGCCAGCAGTGTTGGAGTACCCTCAAGCGATACGCAGTATTTT.

The J gene is TRBJ2-3, the V gene TRBV19, with D uncertain. Germline CDR1 reads LNHDA; CDR2 reads SQIVND (reference sequence). The V and J ends lost 3 bases and 1 base respectively, with 5 bases between them. The CDR3 spans 13 residues. CDR3 nucleotides: TGTGCCAGTAGTATCGGAGGCACAGATACGCAGTATTTT. Amino acid sequence: CASSIGGTDTQYF.

The chain is built from TRBV10-3 and TRBJ2-7; TRBD1 is a possible D gene (7 bases). V lost 4 bases and J 7 bases, leaving 17 bases between the germline ends. Germline V CDR1 and CDR2: ENHRY, SYGVKD. The CDR3 spans 14 residues. The CDR3 coding sequence is TGTGCCATCAGTGGACAGGGACTTCATGGGGAGCAGTACTTC. Protein: CAISGQGLHGEQYF.

The V and J genes are TRBV28 and TRBJ1-5; no firm D call. The germline V gene encodes CDR1 MDHEN and CDR2 SYDVKM. Trimming took off 11 bases at V and 6 bases at J, with 23 bases between the two ends. The CDR3 runs 15 residues. Here the CDR3 DNA reads TGTGCCTCGATTAGACCCGGGGATGTCACTCAGCCCCAGCATTTT. Translated: CASIRPGDVTQPQHF.

The chain is built from TRBV4-2 and TRBJ2-7, with unresolved D. Germline CDR1 reads LGHNA; CDR2 reads YNFKEQ. V lost 0 bases to trimming and J lost 4 bases, with 7 bases between them. CDR3 size: 13 residues. CDR3 loop: CASSQDLEYEQYF. In nucleotides, the CDR3 is TGTGCCAGCAGCCAAGATCTAGAATACGAGCAGTACTTC.

The chain has TRBV27 and TRBJ2-7, with a tentative D call TRBD2 (6 bases). This CDR3 comprises 16 residues. Trimming removed 1 base at V and 5 bases at J, with 18 bases between. CDR1 MNHEY and CDR2 SMNVEV come from the germline V gene (reference sequence). CDR3 in DNA: TGTGCCAGCAGTTTATACGGCGGGGAGATTGCCGACGAGCAGTACTTC. The encoded protein is CASSLYGGEIADEQYF.

The J gene is TRBJ2-7, the V gene TRBV5-1; tentatively, D is TRBD1 (5 bases). The V end was cut by 5 bases, the J end by 2 bases, with 17 bases between. Germline CDR1 and CDR2: SGHRS and YFSETQ. The CDR3 has 15 residues. The chain's CDR3 is CASRPRTTQTYEQYF. In nucleotides, the CDR3 is TGCGCCAGCAGACCGCGGACAACTCAAACCTACGAGCAGTACTTC.

J is TRBJ2-3 and V is TRBV7-3; 10 nucleotides align to TRBD2. J lost 8 bases, V lost 1 base, and 6 bases had no gene match. The CDR3 is made up of 15 amino acids. Germline-derived CDR1 and CDR2 are SGHTA and FQGTGA. CDR3 loop: CASSLKSGGAATQYF. The CDR3 coding sequence is TGTGCCAGCAGCTTAAAAAGCGGGGGGGCCGCTACGCAGTATTTT.

The chain employs TRBV30 and TRBJ1-1; tentative D call: TRBD1 (5 bases). The CDR3 has 14 amino acids. Germline V lookup: CDR1 GTSNPN, CDR2 SVGIG (reference sequence). V lost 3 bases to trimming and J lost 1 base, with 12 bases between them. The CDR3 DNA reads as TGTGCCTGGAGCGCGGGACTGACGAACACTGAAGCTTTCTTT. Protein: CAWSAGLTNTEAFF. Variable domain in full (rest from reference TRBV30 and TRBJ1-1): SQTIHQWPATLVQPVGSPLSLECTVEGTSNPNLYWYRQAAGRGLQLLFYSVGIGQISSEVPQNLSASRPQDRQFILSSKKLLLSDSGFYLCAWSAGLTNTEAFFGQGTRLTVV.

This clone was observed a single time. V and J are TRBV29-1 and TRBJ1-5; possible D gene TRBD1, 5 bases. Trimming left V 6 bases short and J 5 bases short, with 14 bases between. The CDR3 is 13 amino acids. Per germline, CDR1 SQVTM and CDR2 ANQGSEA. CDR3 coding DNA: TGCAGCGTCCTGGTCGGAGGGGATCAGCCCCAGCATTTT. This sequence encodes CSVLVGGDQPQHF.

In its sample, this clone was seen once. The chain couples TRBV9 to TRBJ1-2, with 7 bases lining up with TRBD1. The length of the CDR3 is 13 residues. CDR1 is SGDLS, CDR2 YYNGEE, per germline. V shed 0 bases, J shed 4 bases, and the junction held 0 bases outside the gene matches. This CDR3 reads CASSVGQGYGYTF. In nucleotides, the CDR3 is TGTGCCAGCAGCGTAGGACAGGGCTATGGCTACACCTTC.

This chain connects TRBV30 to TRBJ1-5; perhaps TRBD1 as D (5 bases). Trimming took off 2 bases at V and 4 bases at J, with 6 bases between the two ends. The CDR3 has 12 amino acids. The germline V gene has CDR1 GTSNPN and CDR2 SVGIG (reference sequence). The CDR3 DNA reads as TGTGCCTGGAGTCAGGGAAATCAGCCCCAGCATTTT. Protein: CAWSQGNQPQHF.

V and J are TRBV7-2 and TRBJ2-5, with D hard to call. V was shortened by 5 bases and J by 5 bases, with 15 bases between the two germline ends. The V gene's germline CDR1 is SGHTA and CDR2 FQGNSA. This CDR3 is 14 amino acids long. The CDR3 loop is CASSPGPRQETQYF. The CDR3 coding sequence is TGTGCCAGCAGCCCGGGTCCTCGGCAGGAGACCCAGTACTTC.